A single T cell receptor beta chain is shown here with its context. Its antigen is not known. The data stem from a study of shared clonotypes between healthy human individuals. Regarding the study as a whole: Researchers found naive subsets generally carried larger estimated richness than memory subsets. It was only blood that was sampled, and tissue repertoires likely differ.

Some clones are missing from TCRdb's copy, which holds only in-frame ones; the method was immunoSEQ multiplex PCR. The table records over a million clones, around 95% of them present only once. This CDR3 comprises 14 residues. Looked up from germline, CDR1 is SEHNR and CDR2 is FQNEAQ (reference sequence). Trimming took 5 bases from V and 4 from J, leaving 12 bases between them. The sequence derives from a man aged 25-45 years in good health. J is TRBJ2-1 and V is TRBV7-9; unclear D gene. The sequenced sample was naive CD4+ T cells sorted from blood. Subset of the sample: CD45RA+ positively selected. The CDR3: CASSLETLYNEQFF. The CDR3 nucleotides are TGTGCCAGCAGCCTAGAGACTCTATACAATGAGCAGTTCTTC.